A selection of T cell receptor beta chains follows, all from one sample in a study of tumor-infiltrating lymphocytes in primary liver carcinoma. One entry per CDR3 protein, called by TCRdb with MiXCR from the multiplex PCR reads. The sample includes some 320,000 distinct CDR3 sequences, 50% to 70% of them seen just once. Sequenced: peripheral blood. These receptor sequences come from a man aged 40-55 years with primary liver carcinoma and hepatitis B virus infection. Both conserved end residues are part of each CDR3. The order of the fields is CDR3 protein, CDR3 DNA, V gene, D gene, J gene, clone size. A D gene is named only where the DNA matches it firmly. Clone size is not always given. Where it is, it says once, few, many or a class for expanded clones.

CDR3: CTSSLGPGEQHF
DNA: TGTACCAGCAGCTTAGGGCCAGGGGAGCAGCACTTC
V: TRBV11-2
D: -
J: TRBJ2-7
size: -

CDR3: CASNPNTGTPHF
DNA: TGTGCCAGCAATCCAAACACAGGGACCCCCCACTTC
V: TRBV28
D: -
J: TRBJ2-7
size: -

CDR3: CASSEARQPFSYEQYF
DNA: TGTGCCAGCAGTGAAGCGCGGCAGCCCTTCTCCTACGAGCAATACTTC
V: TRBV6-1
D: -
J: TRBJ2-7
size: -

CDR3: CASSSSGGRGLERFF
DNA: TGCGCCAGCAGCTCAAGCGGGGGGCGGGGCCTTGAGCGGTTCTTC
V: TRBV5-1
D: TRBD2
J: TRBJ2-1
size: -

CDR3: CSVDGRDRGDTEAFF
DNA: TGTAGCGTTGATGGCCGGGACAGGGGTGACACTGAAGCTTTCTTT
V: TRBV29-1
D: TRBD1
J: TRBJ1-1
size: -

CDR3: CASSPAGGPHYVQYF
DNA: TGTGCCAGCAGCCCAGCTGGAGGGCCTCACTACGTGCAGTACTTC
V: TRBV11-1
D: -
J: TRBJ2-7
size: -

CDR3: CAWSIGAIGSNEQFF
DNA: TGTGCCTGGAGTATAGGGGCGATAGGGTCCAATGAGCAGTTCTTC
V: TRBV30
D: -
J: TRBJ2-1
size: -

CDR3: CASSLSGRDGETQYF
DNA: TGTGCCAGCTCACTCTCGGGAAGGGACGGAGAGACCCAGTACTTC
V: TRBV18
D: -
J: TRBJ2-5
size: -

CDR3: CASSWIRFSGANVLTF
DNA: TGTGCCAGCAGCTGGATTCGGTTCTCTGGGGCCAACGTCCTGACTTTC
V: TRBV5-6
D: -
J: TRBJ2-6
size: -

CDR3: CASSQQTGTVYNEQLF
DNA: TGTGCCAGCAGCCAACAAACGGGGACTGTCTACAACGAGCAGCTCTTC
V: TRBV4-2
D: -
J: TRBJ2-1
size: -

CDR3: CASTGTASLVNTEAFF
DNA: TGTGCCAGCACCGGGACAGCGAGTTTAGTGAACACTGAAGCTTTCTTT
V: TRBV6-6
D: TRBD1
J: TRBJ1-1
size: -

CDR3: CASSLSLAGGVGEQFF
DNA: TGTGCCAGCAGTTTATCCTTAGCTGGAGGCGTGGGTGAGCAGTTCTTC
V: TRBV27
D: -
J: TRBJ2-1
size: -

CDR3: CATRSRTESREQYF
DNA: TGTGCCACCCGGTCAAGGACAGAGAGCCGCGAGCAGTACTTC
V: TRBV28
D: -
J: TRBJ2-7
size: -

CDR3: CASSYPIQVAGGITYEQYF
DNA: TGTGCCAGCAGTTACCCGATCCAAGTAGCGGGAGGTATTACCTACGAGCAGTACTTC
V: TRBV6-2/TRBV6-3
D: TRBD2
J: TRBJ2-7
size: -

CDR3: CAWSLDPRGYEQYF
DNA: TGTGCCTGGAGTCTGGATCCGAGGGGGTACGAGCAGTACTTC
V: TRBV30
D: -
J: TRBJ2-7
size: many

CDR3: CASSLGVSRTGELFF
DNA: TGTGCCAGCAGCTTAGGGGTTAGCAGGACCGGGGAGCTGTTTTTT
V: TRBV7-8
D: -
J: TRBJ2-2
size: -

CDR3: CANSQDGGQSSSYEQYF
DNA: TGTGCCAACAGCCAAGACGGCGGGCAGTCCAGCTCCTACGAGCAGTACTTT
V: TRBV4-2
D: -
J: TRBJ2-7
size: -

CDR3: CASSPRDRGAYGYTF
DNA: TGTGCCAGCAGTCCACGAGACAGGGGGGCCTATGGCTACACCTTC
V: TRBV7-3
D: TRBD1
J: TRBJ1-2
size: once

CDR3: CASSIRRLARNTGELFF
DNA: TGTGCTAGTAGTATACGAAGACTAGCGAGGAACACCGGGGAGCTGTTTTTT
V: TRBV19
D: TRBD2
J: TRBJ2-2
size: -

CDR3: CARSSDPSSTDTQYF
DNA: TGCGCCAGGAGCTCTGACCCCTCTAGCACAGATACGCAGTATTTT
V: TRBV5-1
D: -
J: TRBJ2-3
size: -

CDR3: CASSLLGVETQYF
DNA: TGTGCCAGCAGCCTTTTGGGGGTAGAGACCCAGTACTTC
V: TRBV7-9
D: -
J: TRBJ2-5
size: few

CDR3: CVSIDPGTGSTGELFF
DNA: TGTGTCAGCATCGATCCCGGGACAGGGAGCACCGGGGAGCTGTTTTTT
V: TRBV2
D: TRBD1
J: TRBJ2-2
size: -

CDR3: CASSEEFVRVMNQPQHF
DNA: TGTGCCAGCAGTGAAGAGTTTGTCAGGGTGATGAATCAGCCCCAGCATTTT
V: TRBV6-1
D: -
J: TRBJ1-5
size: -

CDR3: CASSQGQGSWDEQFF
DNA: TGCGCCAGCAGCCAAGGACAGGGGAGTTGGGATGAGCAGTTCTTC
V: TRBV4-1
D: TRBD1
J: TRBJ2-1
size: few

CDR3: CNVEDDRRNEQFF
DNA: TGCAACGTTGAAGACGACAGGCGCAATGAACAGTTCTTC
V: TRBV29-1
D: -
J: TRBJ2-1
size: once

CDR3: CSSSLPSGSYTDTQYF
DNA: TGTTCCAGCAGTCTACCCAGCGGGAGCTACACAGATACGCAGTATTTT
V: TRBV6-1
D: TRBD2
J: TRBJ2-3
size: -

CDR3: CASGLGSGNYGYTF
DNA: TGTGCCAGCGGATTGGGTTCAGGCAACTATGGCTACACCTTC
V: TRBV7-9
D: -
J: TRBJ1-2
size: -

CDR3: CASSEVGGRVFGGEQFF
DNA: TGTGCCAGCAGTGAAGTAGGCGGGAGGGTCTTTGGTGGGGAGCAGTTCTTC
V: TRBV6-1
D: TRBD2
J: TRBJ2-1
size: -

CDR3: CSVEETGGRDTQYF
DNA: TGCAGCGTTGAGGAGACAGGGGGCAGAGATACGCAGTATTTT
V: TRBV29-1
D: TRBD1
J: TRBJ2-3
size: -

CDR3: CSVSATGLAGAYSGANVLTF
DNA: TGCAGCGTCTCAGCCACGGGACTAGCGGGAGCTTATTCTGGGGCCAACGTCCTGACTTTC
V: TRBV29-1
D: TRBD2
J: TRBJ2-6
size: many

CDR3: CASSPIRGMNTEAFF
DNA: TGTGCCAGCAGTCCAATCAGGGGTATGAACACTGAAGCTTTCTTT
V: TRBV12-3/TRBV12-4
D: -
J: TRBJ1-1
size: few

CDR3: CASFSGRYEQYF
DNA: TGTGCCAGTTTCAGCGGACGCTACGAGCAGTACTTC
V: TRBV28
D: -
J: TRBJ2-7
size: -

CDR3: CASSLGRQGSAEVFF
DNA: TGTGCCAGCAGCTTGGGGCGCCAGGGGTCCGCTGAAGTTTTCTTT
V: TRBV5-6
D: -
J: TRBJ1-1
size: once

CDR3: CASSLAPVGDGYTF
DNA: TGTGCCAGCAGCTTGGCCCCGGTAGGGGATGGCTACACCTTC
V: TRBV5-5
D: -
J: TRBJ1-2
size: -

CDR3: CASRSVGTGGPGANVLTF
DNA: TGTGCCAGCAGGAGTGTCGGGACAGGGGGCCCTGGGGCCAACGTCCTGACTTTC
V: TRBV6-2/TRBV6-3
D: TRBD1
J: TRBJ2-6
size: many

CDR3: CASSPVGLSIDTQYF
DNA: TGTGCCAGCAGCCCGGTAGGGCTCAGCATAGATACGCAGTATTTT
V: TRBV28
D: -
J: TRBJ2-3
size: -

CDR3: CAIRRVSNTGELFF
DNA: TGTGCCATCAGGAGGGTGAGTAACACCGGGGAGCTGTTTTTT
V: TRBV10-3
D: -
J: TRBJ2-2
size: -

CDR3: CASSLDETSGRDYNEQFF
DNA: TGTGCCAGCAGCTTAGATGAGACTAGCGGGAGGGACTACAATGAGCAGTTCTTC
V: TRBV7-9
D: TRBD2
J: TRBJ2-1
size: -

CDR3: CASSLKGQGGKLFF
DNA: TGTGCCAGCAGTTTAAAGGGACAGGGAGGAAAACTGTTTTTT
V: TRBV12-3/TRBV12-4
D: TRBD1
J: TRBJ1-4
size: many

CDR3: CASSLHPNQPQHF
DNA: TGTGCCAGCAGTTTACACCCGAATCAGCCCCAGCATTTT
V: TRBV28
D: -
J: TRBJ1-5
size: -

CDR3: CASSTVQGANTEAFF
DNA: TGTGCCAGCAGTACTGTACAGGGGGCGAACACTGAAGCTTTCTTT
V: TRBV6-6
D: TRBD1
J: TRBJ1-1
size: -

CDR3: CASSMEGVWHETQYF
DNA: TGTGCCAGCAGCATGGAGGGCGTTTGGCATGAGACCCAGTACTTC
V: TRBV5-6
D: -
J: TRBJ2-5
size: -

CDR3: CASRGGGNYEQYF
DNA: TGCGCCAGCAGAGGTGGCGGGAACTACGAGCAGTACTTC
V: TRBV6-2/TRBV6-3
D: -
J: TRBJ2-7
size: -

CDR3: CASSLEPSSYNEQFF
DNA: TGCGCCAGCAGCTTGGAGCCTAGCTCCTACAATGAGCAGTTCTTC
V: TRBV5-1
D: -
J: TRBJ2-1
size: many

CDR3: CAISGQGAQDSGANVLTF
DNA: TGTGCCATCAGTGGACAGGGGGCACAAGACTCTGGGGCCAACGTCCTGACTTTC
V: TRBV10-3
D: TRBD1
J: TRBJ2-6
size: many

CDR3: CASNQGLYETTNTEAFF
DNA: TGCGCCAGCAACCAAGGCTTGTACGAGACAACTAACACTGAAGCTTTCTTT
V: TRBV4-1
D: -
J: TRBJ1-1
size: few

CDR3: CASSIDRDTEAFF
DNA: TGCGCCAGTAGTATCGACAGGGACACTGAAGCTTTCTTT
V: TRBV19
D: TRBD1
J: TRBJ1-1
size: -

CDR3: CTSSIDGGSNEQFF
DNA: TGTACCAGCAGCATAGATGGCGGGTCCAATGAGCAGTTCTTC
V: TRBV11-2
D: -
J: TRBJ2-1
size: once

CDR3: CAGSPGGRYNEQFF
DNA: TGCGCCGGCAGCCCAGGGGGGCGGTATAATGAGCAGTTCTTT
V: TRBV5-1
D: -
J: TRBJ2-1
size: -

CDR3: CISSQSSGADTQYF
DNA: TGTATCAGCAGCCAGTCTAGCGGCGCAGATACGCAGTATTTT
V: TRBV5-4
D: TRBD2
J: TRBJ2-3
size: -

CDR3: CASSRAGRRASADTQYF
DNA: TGTGCCAGCAGTCGAGCCGGCAGGAGGGCCAGTGCAGATACGCAGTATTTT
V: TRBV11-2
D: -
J: TRBJ2-3
size: -

CDR3: CAITAGANTDTQYF
DNA: TGTGCCATCACTGCGGGGGCTAACACAGATACGCAGTATTTT
V: TRBV10-3
D: -
J: TRBJ2-3
size: -

CDR3: CGSSYSFVGGGYTF
DNA: TGTGGCAGCAGTTACTCGTTCGTGGGTGGTGGCTACACCTTC
V: TRBV6-5
D: -
J: TRBJ1-2
size: -

CDR3: CTSSLNRDRGNEQFF
DNA: TGTACCAGCAGCTTAAACCGGGACAGGGGTAATGAGCAGTTCTTC
V: TRBV11-3
D: TRBD1
J: TRBJ2-1
size: -

CDR3: CASRGDRGTGNTIYF
DNA: TGTGCCAGCAGGGGGGACAGGGGCACTGGAAACACCATATATTTT
V: TRBV25-1
D: TRBD1
J: TRBJ1-3
size: -

CDR3: CASSRGLADHSYEQYF
DNA: TGTGCCAGCAGCCGGGGCCTAGCGGACCACTCCTACGAGCAGTACTTC
V: TRBV4-2
D: TRBD2
J: TRBJ2-7
size: many

CDR3: CVSSLLVSGDTQYF
DNA: TGTGTCAGCAGTTTATTGGTATCGGGGGATACGCAGTATTTT
V: TRBV28
D: -
J: TRBJ2-3
size: -

CDR3: CASSDLPVYKEQFF
DNA: TGTGCCAGCAGTGATCTCCCGGTCTACAAAGAGCAGTTCTTC
V: TRBV6-1
D: -
J: TRBJ2-1
size: -

CDR3: CASSQDIPAGAYEHYF
DNA: TGCGCCAGCAGCCAAGATATTCCAGCGGGAGCCTACGAGCACTACTTC
V: TRBV4-1
D: TRBD2
J: TRBJ2-7
size: -